This entry features one T cell receptor beta chain sequence. The germline gives CDR1 MNHEY, CDR2 SMNVEV (reference sequence). The CDR3 is 12 residues long. The V gene lost 6 bases and the J gene lost 4 bases, with 9 bases spanning the gap. Sequenced by immunoSEQ multiplex PCR; TCRdb stores in-frame clones only, minus some. Among some 45,000 clones listed, approximately 86% were seen once. This sample is drawn from a study of T cell clones after liver transplantation. Sequenced material: CD4+ T cells from blood, taken 24 months after liver transplant. The chain has TRBV27 and TRBJ1-1; D unresolved. The source is a human patient who received a liver transplant. The graft donor may account for some of the T cells. The CDR3 sequence is CASRSGSTEAFF. CDR3 bases: TGTGCCAGCAGGTCCGGGTCCACTGAAGCTTTCTTT.